This T cell receptor (beta chain) comes out of a study of blood T cell repertoires in COVID-19. The wider study: Nucleic acid was either cDNA or gDNA, and it came from T cells, B-cell-depleted T cells, or PBMCs.

Repertoires were generated with immunoSEQ multiplex PCR, while TCRdb's copy carries only in-frame clones and drops some. The sample consists of fewer than 65,000 clones, around 75% of them appearing once. This clone is classed as medium-sized. The V gene's germline CDR1 is SGHRS and CDR2 YFSETQ. V lost 3 bases and J lost 5; bases outside the gene matches: 6. The CDR3 extends over 14 amino acids. The gene calls are TRBV5-1 and TRBJ2-7, with TRBD1 matching 9 bases. This clonotype originated in a human donor in a cohort sampled during active COVID-19. The sample comprised peripheral blood. The CDR3 loop reads CASSYRTGDHEQYF. Written as DNA, the CDR3 is TGCGCCAGCAGCTACCGGACAGGGGACCACGAGCAGTACTTC. The complete variable domain, with remaining parts taken from reference TRBV5-1 and TRBJ2-7, reads KAGVTQTPRYLIKTRGQQVTLSCSPISGHRSVSWYQQTPGQGLQFLFEYFSETQRNKGNFPGRFSGRQFSNSRSEMNVSTLELGDSALYLCASSYRTGDHEQYFGPGTRLTVT.